The clone carrying this TCR beta chain showed up many times. What it recognizes is unknown. The sample belongs to a study of read filtering for tumor transcriptome and immune sequencing. Study observations and caveats: IR-seq and RNA-seq agreed better without single-read clonotypes.

From approximately 430 ng of RNA, a library with molecular barcoded alpha/delta and beta/gamma adaptors was made. TCRdb fed the reads into MiXCR, producing one record per CDR3 protein. The data show over 25,000 distinct CDR3 sequences, with over 13% seen just once and around 43% held by the top ten. Germline V gives CDR1 DFQATT, CDR2 SNEGSKA (reference sequence). The CDR3 runs to 15 residues. J was trimmed by 1 base and V by 0 bases; bases with no gene match: 1. The V gene is TRBV20-1, the J gene TRBJ2-3; 10 bases align to TRBD2. The TCR was taken from a donor aged 40 or older with multiple myeloma. Specimen: a population of CD138-negative cells sorted from bone marrow. The CDR3 here is CSARDGLAGTDTQYF. Written as DNA, the CDR3 is TGCAGTGCTAGAGATGGACTAGCGGGCACAGATACGCAGTATTTT.